This T cell receptor beta chain comes out of a study of blood T cell repertoires in COVID-19. Germline V gene lookup returns CDR1 SEHNR and CDR2 FQNEAQ (reference sequence). V dropped 2 bases and J dropped 2 bases, with 12 bases sitting between them. This CDR3 is 15 amino acids long. As originally analysed: Amplified reference gene primers provided the basis for estimating nucleated cell counts. Data came from immunoSEQ multiplex PCR; TCRdb stores just in-frame clones and leaves some out. That table furnishes V, J and clone size, whereas the DNA furnished D and trimming. Of tens of thousands of clones in the sample, 85% are singletons; the top ten hold approximately 40%.

Sequenced material: peripheral blood. The V gene is TRBV7-9, the J gene TRBJ1-2, with D uncertain. This sequence was found in a man aged 80 or over with acute or convalescent COVID-19. CDR3 DNA sequence: TGTGCCAGCAGCTTATCGGGAGCGGGAAACTATGGCTACACCTTC. Its translation is CASSLSGAGNYGYTF.